One sample yielded the 9 T cell receptor beta chains listed below, sequenced in a study of blood T cell repertoires in COVID-19. The data were produced by immunoSEQ multiplex PCR, yet TCRdb's version contains in-frame clones alone and is incomplete. The sample comprises about 310,000 clones, about nine tenths of which are singletons, and 8% to 10% rests with the top ten. Sequences were obtained from PBMCs or T cells enriched from blood (not recorded which). The receptors were sampled from a woman in her thirties or forties who had recovered from COVID-19.

The chain combines TRBV24-1 with TRBJ2-3, with D tentatively TRBD1 (5 bases). V lost 7 bases and J 2 bases, leaving 9 bases between the germline ends. Germline-derived CDR1 and CDR2 are KGHDR and SFDVKD. This CDR3 spans 13 amino acids. DNA for the CDR3: TGTGCCACCAGCCAGGGCTACACAGATACGCAGTATTTT. Its protein product is CATSQGYTDTQYF.

The V call is TRBV5-6, the J call TRBJ1-5; D is undetermined. V lost 0 bases, J lost 0 bases, and 7 bases lay in between. In germline, CDR1 is SGHDT, CDR2 YYEEEE. This CDR3 region has 15 residues. In DNA, the CDR3 is TGTGCCAGCAGCTTGGGGGCACGTAGCAATCAGCCCCAGCATTTT. Translation: CASSLGARSNQPQHF.

The rearrangement uses TRBV29-1 and TRBJ2-5; 10 nucleotides align to TRBD2. The CDR3 extends over 13 amino acids. From germline, CDR1 is SQVTM and CDR2 ANQGSEA. V lost 7 bases and J lost 5; bases outside the gene matches: 7. CDR3 sequence: CSAAPSGGETQYF. The CDR3 DNA reads as TGCAGCGCTGCCCCTAGCGGGGGTGAGACCCAGTACTTC. Full variable domain (outside the CDR3, taken from reference TRBV29-1 and TRBJ2-5): SAVISQKPSRDICQRGTSLTIQCQVDSQVTMMFWYRQQPGQSLTLIATANQGSEATYESGFVIDKFPISRPNLTFSTLTVSNMSPEDSSIYLCSAAPSGGETQYFGPGTRLLVL.

The chain employs TRBV6-5 and TRBJ1-1; 8 nucleotides align to TRBD1. CDR3 length: 14 residues. CDR1 is MNHEY, CDR2 SVGAGI, per germline. Trimming cost V 7 bases and J 5 bases; bases outside gene matches: 9. The CDR3 region is CASTLTGVVTEAFF. As DNA, the CDR3 is TGTGCCAGCACCTTGACAGGGGTGGTAACTGAAGCTTTCTTT.

The rearrangement links TRBV7-9 to TRBJ2-1; 7 bases are a match to TRBD2. Germline V gives CDR1 SEHNR, CDR2 FQNEAQ (reference sequence). The ends lost 4 bases at V and 7 bases at J; junction bases unmatched: 10. There are 15 residues in the CDR3. The chain's CDR3 is CASSWVAGDENEQFF. CDR3 in DNA: TGTGCCAGCAGCTGGGTTGCGGGAGATGAAAATGAGCAGTTCTTC.

This clone was seen once. This chain connects TRBV13 to TRBJ2-7; perhaps TRBD1 as D (5 bases). Looked up from germline, CDR1 is PRHDT and CDR2 is FYEKMQ (reference sequence). Trimming cost V 2 bases and J 6 bases, with 17 bases left between them. This CDR3 has 15 residues. CDR3 DNA sequence: TGTGCCAGCAGCTTATGGGGCGGCCGGAAGGGCGAGCAGTACTTC. It codes for CASSLWGGRKGEQYF.

The sample holds one count of this clone. The chain couples TRBV7-8 to TRBJ2-1, with D possibly matching TRBD2 (7 bases). Germline CDR1 and CDR2: SGHVS and FQNEAQ. This CDR3 is 14 amino acids long. Trimming left V 5 bases short and J 9 bases short, with 17 bases between. CDR3 region: CASSLRGASLEQFF. CDR3 DNA: TGTGCCAGCAGCCTCCGGGGGGCTAGCCTTGAGCAGTTCTTC.

The J gene is TRBJ1-3, the V gene TRBV2; 9 nucleotides line up with TRBD1. The CDR3 loop spans 15 amino acids. V trimming: 6 bases; J trimming: 2 bases; junction bases outside the gene matches: 5. Germline-derived CDR1 and CDR2 are SNHLY and FYNNEI. The CDR3, as DNA: TGTGCCAGCAGCCGGGACAGGGCCCCTGGAAACACCATATATTTT. Protein: CASSRDRAPGNTIYF.

The chain employs TRBV11-3 and TRBJ1-1, with D perhaps TRBD1 (6 bases). CDR1 is SGHNT and CDR2 is YENEEA in the germline V gene. There are 16 residues in the CDR3. V lost 5 bases to trimming and J lost 0 bases, with 16 bases between them. The CDR3 nucleotides are TGTGCCAGCAGCCCAGGGGAGATGGGGATGAACACTGAAGCTTTCTTT. Amino acid sequence: CASSPGEMGMNTEAFF.